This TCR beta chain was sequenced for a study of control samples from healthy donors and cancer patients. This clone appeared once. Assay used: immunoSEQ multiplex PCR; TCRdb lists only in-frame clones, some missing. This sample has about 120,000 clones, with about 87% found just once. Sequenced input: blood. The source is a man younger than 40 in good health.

The CDR3 here is CASSLEGPSPNTEAFF. In DNA form, the CDR3 reads TGTGCCAGCAGCTTGGAGGGTCCCTCCCCGAACACTGAAGCTTTCTTT. This rearrangement joins TRBV5-5 to TRBJ1-1, with D unclear. Between the trimmed V and J ends, which lost 0 bases and 1 base, there was a span of 13 bases. In germline, CDR1 is SGHKS, CDR2 YYEKEE (reference sequence). The length of the CDR3 is 16 residues. Supplemented by reference TRBV5-5 and TRBJ1-1, the full variable domain reads DAGVTQSPTHLIKTRGQQVTLRCSPISGHKSVSWYQQVLGQGPQFIFQYYEKEERGRGNFPDRFSARQFPNYSSELNVNALLLGDSALYLCASSLEGPSPNTEAFFGQGTRLTVV.